One and the same sample provided the 7 T cell receptor beta chains below, sequenced in a study of T cell changes during pregnancy in multiple sclerosis. Assay: immunoSEQ multiplex PCR; the TCRdb copy retains only in-frame clones and omits some. The data contain about 64,000 clones, less than 95% of them seen just once; the ten biggest clones take up around 6.8%. The sample here was peripheral blood, taken in the third trimester of pregnancy. Receptors originate from a female donor in good health, enrolled as a control in a pregnancy study.

The CDR3 DNA follows: TGTGCCAGCAGCCCCGAAGGACTGCTAAACACCGGGGAGCTGTTTTTT. The encoded protein is CASSPEGLLNTGELFF. The V and J genes are TRBV9 and TRBJ2-2, with a weak D call TRBD2 (5 bases). V was cut by 4 bases and J by 2 bases, with 15 bases left in between. The CDR3 loop spans 16 amino acids. CDR1 and CDR2 from the germline V gene are SGDLS and YYNGEE.

This clone was seen a single time. The CDR3 loop is CASSLGDRIDTQYF. The DNA of the CDR3 is TGCGCCAGCAGCTTGGGGGACAGGATAGATACGCAGTATTTT. The chain couples TRBV5-1 to TRBJ2-3, with TRBD1 identical over 8 bases. From germline, CDR1 is SGHRS and CDR2 YFSETQ. This CDR3 comprises 14 residues. V shed 0 bases and J 5 bases; nucleotides not matched to a gene: 2.

This clone was recorded only once. The V gene is TRBV27, the J gene TRBJ1-2; the match to TRBD1 covers 7 bases. The CDR3 sequence is 13 residues long. Germline V gene data show CDR1 as MNHEY and CDR2 as SMNVEV (reference sequence). V was clipped by 3 bases and J by 7 bases; unmatched bases: 5. For the CDR3, the DNA is TGTGCCAGCAGTTTCGGGCAGGGGGGTGGCTACACCTTC. Its protein product is CASSFGQGGGYTF.

The J gene is TRBJ2-3, the V gene TRBV19; possible D gene TRBD1, 5 bases. V dropped 7 bases and J dropped 2 bases, with 13 bases sitting between them. The CDR3 contains 14 residues. The germline gives CDR1 LNHDA, CDR2 SQIVND (reference sequence). As DNA, the CDR3 is TGTGCCAGTACCGATGGGGCCTACACAGATACGCAGTATTTT. Its protein is CASTDGAYTDTQYF.

This chain's CDR3 is CASSLAPGQGGVETQYF. The CDR3 nucleotides read TGTGCCAGCAGCTTAGCGCCGGGACAGGGGGGCGTGGAGACCCAGTACTTC. The chain joins TRBV7-9 to TRBJ2-5; 11 bases are shared with TRBD1. The germline gives CDR1 SEHNR, CDR2 FQNEAQ (reference sequence). The CDR3 is 17 amino acids. Trimming cost V 0 bases and J 5 bases; bases outside gene matches: 8. The variable domain in full, with the rest retrieved from reference TRBV7-9 and TRBJ2-5, is DTGVSQNPRHKITKRGQNVTFRCDPISEHNRLYWYRQTLGQGPEFLTYFQNEAQLEKSRLLSDRFSAERPKGSFSTLEIQRTEQGDSAMYLCASSLAPGQGGVETQYFGPGTRLLVL.

The rearrangement uses TRBV2 and TRBJ2-2, with 7 bases matching TRBD2. The CDR3 totals 14 residues. CDR1 is SNHLY, CDR2 FYNNEI, per germline. After removal of 8 bases from V and 1 base from J, the junction contained 4 bases not matched to a gene. The CDR3 is CASRPGGNTGELFF. CDR3 DNA sequence: TGTGCCAGCCGACCGGGGGGGAACACCGGGGAGCTGTTTTTT.

This clone was found a few times. V and J are TRBV9 and TRBJ1-1, with D perhaps TRBD1 (6 bases). There are 13 residues in the CDR3. The ends were cut back, 3 bases at V and 5 bases at J, with 11 bases in the middle. The germline gives CDR1 SGDLS, CDR2 YYNGEE. CDR3 sequence: CASSEGQKTEAFF. DNA of the CDR3: TGTGCCAGCAGCGAAGGACAGAAAACTGAAGCTTTCTTT.